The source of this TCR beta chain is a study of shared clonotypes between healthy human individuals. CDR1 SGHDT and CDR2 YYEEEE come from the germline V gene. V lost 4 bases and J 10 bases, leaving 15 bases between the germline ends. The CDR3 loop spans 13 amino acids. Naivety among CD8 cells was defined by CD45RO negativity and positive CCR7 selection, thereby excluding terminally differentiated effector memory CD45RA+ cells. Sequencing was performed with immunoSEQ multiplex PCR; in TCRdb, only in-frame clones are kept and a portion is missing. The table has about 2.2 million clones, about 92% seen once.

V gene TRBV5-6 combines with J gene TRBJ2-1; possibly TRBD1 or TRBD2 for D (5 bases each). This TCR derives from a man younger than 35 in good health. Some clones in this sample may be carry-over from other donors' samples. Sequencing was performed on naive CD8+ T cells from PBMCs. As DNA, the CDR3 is TGTGCCAGCAGCCTTGGGACGCCAGTGGAGCAGTTCTTC. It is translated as CASSLGTPVEQFF. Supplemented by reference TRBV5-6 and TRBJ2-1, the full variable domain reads DAGVTQSPTHLIKTRGQQVTLRCSPKSGHDTVSWYQQALGQGPQFIFQYYEEEERQRGNFPDRFSGHQFPNYSSELNVNALLLGDSALYLCASSLGTPVEQFFGPGTRLTVL.